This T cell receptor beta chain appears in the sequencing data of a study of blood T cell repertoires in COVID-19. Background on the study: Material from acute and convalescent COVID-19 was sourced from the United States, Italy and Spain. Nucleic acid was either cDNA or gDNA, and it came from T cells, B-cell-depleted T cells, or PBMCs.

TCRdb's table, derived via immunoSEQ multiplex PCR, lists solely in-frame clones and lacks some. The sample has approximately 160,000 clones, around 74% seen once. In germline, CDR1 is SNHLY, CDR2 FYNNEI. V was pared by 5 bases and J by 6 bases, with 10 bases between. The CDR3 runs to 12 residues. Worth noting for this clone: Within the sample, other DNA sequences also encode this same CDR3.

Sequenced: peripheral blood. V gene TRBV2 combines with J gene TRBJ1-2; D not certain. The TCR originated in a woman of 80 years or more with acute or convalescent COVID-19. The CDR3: CASSLGEDGYTF. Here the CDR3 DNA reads TGTGCCAGCAGTCTCGGGGAGGATGGCTACACCTTC. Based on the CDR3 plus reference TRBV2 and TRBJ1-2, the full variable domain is EPEVTQTPSHQVTQMGQEVILRCVPISNHLYFYWYRQILGQKVEFLVSFYNNEISEKSEIFDDQFSVERPDGSNFTLKIRSTKLEDSAMYFCASSLGEDGYTFGSGTRLTVV.